This T cell receptor (beta chain) was captured in a study of blood T cells in healthy people across ages. V shed 6 bases and J 7 bases; nucleotides not matched to a gene: 11. The CDR3 length is 14 residues. Per germline, CDR1 MNHEY and CDR2 SVGAGI. Study results and limitations: A strong correlation was seen between TCR beta diversity and naive T cell percentage.

The table lists this clonotype with a few counts. Antigen unknown. A second PCR, run for roughly 6 to 11 cycles, used a sample-barcoded 5' primer plus a J-beta primer mix. MiXCR, run by TCRdb on the 5' RACE reads, gives a single entry per CDR3 protein. The sample has some 900,000 distinct CDR3 sequences, around 49% seen once; the top ten hold roughly 12%. Donors each provided approximately 9.6 milliliters of peripheral blood. The sequenced sample consisted of blood. The origin of this receptor is a man aged 25 to 45 in good health. The V and J genes are TRBV6-5 and TRBJ2-5; the match to TRBD1 covers 7 bases. CDR3 sequence (DNA): TGTGCCAGCAGACCCGTGGGACAGAGGTTGACCCAGTACTTC. Translated, it gives CASRPVGQRLTQYF.